This is a list of T cell receptor beta chains from one sample in a study of T-cell memory formation after mild COVID-19. One entry per CDR3 protein results from TCRdb running MiXCR on the 5' RACE reads. The repertoire includes about 160,000 distinct CDR3 sequences, around a third of them detected once, and 12% sits in the top ten. The material sequenced was PBMCs or a T cell subset sorted from them (not recorded which). The origin of the receptors is an adult woman who had mild COVID-19 (a few samples of this study predate the infection). Cell type and time point are not known. The CDR3 runs from the conserved cysteine through the conserved F or W. The order of the fields is clone size, D gene, J gene, V gene, CDR3 protein, CDR3 DNA. D genes are given only for firm matches. The listing skips clone size in some rows; elsewhere it reads once, few, many or a size class.

>.|.|TRBJ1-2|TRBV29-1
CSVEHKGFYGYTF
TGCAGCGTTGAACACAAAGGATTCTATGGCTACACCTTC
>.|.|TRBJ2-4|TRBV24-1
CATSAKTEAKNIQYF
TGTGCCACCAGTGCCAAAACAGAAGCCAAAAACATTCAGTACTTC
>.|.|TRBJ2-5|TRBV6-1
CASSPRVADTQYF
TGTGCCAGCAGTCCTAGGGTAGCAGACACCCAGTACTTC
>.|TRBD1|TRBJ1-3|TRBV4-1
CASSQATGGIYF
TGCGCCAGCAGCCAAGCGACAGGGGGCATATATTTT
>few|.|TRBJ2-3|TRBV7-2
CASSFASTDTQYF
TGTGCCAGCAGCTTCGCTAGCACAGATACGCAGTATTTT
>.|.|TRBJ1-6|TRBV27
CASSFGGSPLHF
TGTGCCAGCAGTTTCGGGGGTTCACCCCTCCACTTT
>few|TRBD2|TRBJ2-3|TRBV2
CASRATSGGGTDTQYF
TGTGCCAGCAGGGCGACTAGCGGGGGAGGGACAGATACGCAGTATTTT
>few|TRBD1|TRBJ2-3|TRBV7-3
CASSLRTGGADTQYF
TGTGCCAGCAGCTTACGGACAGGGGGCGCAGATACGCAGTATTTT
>.|.|TRBJ1-2|TRBV7-9
CASSLVGPDGYTF
TGTGCCAGCAGCTTGGTTGGGCCCGATGGCTACACCTTC
>.|.|TRBJ1-1|TRBV5-4
CASSLGGVGTEAFF
TGTGCCAGCAGCTTGGGGGGGGTAGGGACTGAAGCTTTCTTT
>.|TRBD1|TRBJ2-5|TRBV4-2
CASSQEERRTGYRETQYF
TGTGCCAGCAGCCAAGAGGAAAGAAGGACAGGGTATAGAGAGACCCAGTACTTC
>.|.|TRBJ2-7|TRBV20-1
CSASRGDSANYEQYF
TGCAGTGCTAGTCGCGGGGACAGTGCTAACTACGAGCAGTACTTC
>.|.|TRBJ2-3|TRBV3-1
CASSQERGAATQYF
TGTGCCAGCAGCCAAGAACGGGGGGCGGCTACGCAGTATTTT
>few|.|TRBJ2-5|TRBV5-5
CASSLRINTGSGETQYF
TGTGCCAGCAGCCTAAGGATAAATACGGGAAGCGGAGAGACCCAGTACTTC
>few|TRBD2|TRBJ2-1|TRBV5-1
CASSLATSRPYNEQFF
TGCGCCAGCAGCTTGGCGACTAGCAGACCTTACAATGAGCAGTTCTTC
>.|TRBD2|TRBJ2-7|TRBV15
CATSRGGDYAGEQYF
TGTGCCACCAGCAGAGGGGGGGACTATGCGGGCGAGCAGTACTTC